The 19 T cell receptor beta chains reported below all come from one sample, sequenced in a study of blood T cell repertoires in COVID-19. The method was immunoSEQ multiplex PCR; TCRdb's version includes in-frame clones alone and lacks a portion of them. The table shows about 110,000 clones, with about three quarters occurring only once. Material for sequencing was peripheral blood. These TCRs come from a woman aged 40 to 50 with acute or convalescent COVID-19.

This chain links TRBV6-1 with TRBJ1-5, with D unclear. V dropped 1 base and J dropped 0 bases, with 7 bases sitting between them. CDR1 is MNHNS, CDR2 SASEGT, per germline. The CDR3 sequence is 15 residues long. The DNA for the CDR3 is TGTGCCAGCAGTGAAGGTTTGTATAGCAATCAGCCCCAGCATTTT. Translated: CASSEGLYSNQPQHF.

The chain uses TRBV7-3 and TRBJ2-3; no firm D call. The V gene's germline CDR1 is SGHTA and CDR2 FQGTGA. V lost 5 bases and J lost 2, with 8 bases in between. The CDR3 contains 13 residues. The DNA for the CDR3 is TGTGCCAGCAGCCCAGACATCACAGATACGCAGTATTTT. Protein product: CASSPDITDTQYF.

The rearrangement joins TRBV2 to TRBJ1-4; D possibly corresponds to TRBD1 (6 bases). CDR1 and CDR2 from the germline V gene are SNHLY and FYNNEI. V lost 5 bases to trimming and J lost 8 bases, with 18 bases between them. CDR3 length equals 15 residues. In nucleotides, the CDR3 is TGTGCCAGCAGTTTGAATTGGGGGCTCGGGGAAAAACTGTTTTTT. Translation: CASSLNWGLGEKLFF.

This sequence joins TRBV2 and TRBJ2-1, with 8 bases matching TRBD1. Germline V gene lookup returns CDR1 SNHLY and CDR2 FYNNEI. This CDR3 is built from 16 residues. J was trimmed by 8 bases and V by 1 base; bases with no gene match: 10. The CDR3 DNA sequence: TGTGCCAGCAGTGAAGATGGGACAGGTGGAATTTATGAGCAGTTCTTC. This sequence encodes CASSEDGTGGIYEQFF.

The rearrangement links TRBV13 to TRBJ1-3, with unresolved D. Germline loops: CDR1 PRHDT, CDR2 FYEKMQ (reference sequence). Trimming pared 1 base from V and 3 bases from J, leaving 4 bases between. The CDR3 extends over 13 amino acids. The CDR3 sequence: CASSLAGGNTIYF. CDR3 nucleotide sequence: TGTGCCAGCAGCTTAGCAGGTGGAAACACCATATATTTT.

The chain carries TRBV6-2 or TRBV6-3 and TRBJ2-1; D is unresolved. CDR1 MNHEY and CDR2 SVGEGT come from the germline V gene. This CDR3 comprises 15 residues. With 6 bases removed from V and 0 bases from J, the gap between germline ends came to 12 bases. The CDR3 DNA is TGTGCCAGCAGCCCAAGATCCTACTCCTACAATGAGCAGTTCTTC. Residues: CASSPRSYSYNEQFF.

Only a few counts were recorded for this clone. The genes are TRBV28 and TRBJ2-7, with TRBD2 identical over 9 bases. Trimming took 3 bases from V and 6 from J; bases not matched to a gene: 12. This CDR3 region has 16 residues. Germline V gives CDR1 MDHEN, CDR2 SYDVKM. The CDR3 protein is CASSFRALRGGLEQYF. CDR3 coding DNA: TGTGCCAGCAGTTTTAGGGCCCTGCGGGGGGGCCTCGAGCAGTACTTC.

This chain connects TRBV28 to TRBJ1-6; D is possibly TRBD1 (5 bases). This CDR3 has 13 amino acids. The germline gives CDR1 MDHEN, CDR2 SYDVKM. V gave up 8 bases and J gave up 9 bases, with 14 bases separating them. The CDR3 spells CASARQGGSPLHF. DNA for the CDR3: TGTGCCAGCGCACGGCAGGGAGGTTCACCCCTCCACTTT.

J is TRBJ2-2 and V is TRBV7-2, with TRBD2 matching 11 bases. There are 16 residues in the CDR3. Germline-derived CDR1 and CDR2 are SGHTA and FQGNSA. The J segment lost 8 bases and the V segment lost 2 bases, leaving 7 bases of the junction unmatched. The CDR3 nucleotides read TGTGCCAGCAGCTTAACTAGCGGGGGAGTAGGAGGGGAGCTGTTTTTT. Its protein product is CASSLTSGGVGGELFF.

The chain recombines TRBV28 with TRBJ2-3; tentatively, D is TRBD1 (5 bases). V lost 8 bases and J 2 bases, leaving 8 bases between the germline ends. Germline loops: CDR1 MDHEN, CDR2 SYDVKM. The CDR3 is 12 residues long. CDR3 nucleotide sequence: TGTGCCAGCGTAGGGGACACAGATACGCAGTATTTT. It is translated as CASVGDTDTQYF.

This clone was seen many times. The chain links TRBV29-1 to TRBJ2-3; no firm D call. Germline assignment: CDR1 SQVTM and CDR2 ANQGSEA. Trimming took 3 bases from V and 2 from J, leaving 6 bases between them. The CDR3 has 12 residues. CDR3 region: CSVDSFTDTQYF. CDR3 nucleotide sequence: TGCAGCGTTGACAGTTTCACAGATACGCAGTATTTT.

Only a few counts were recorded for this clone. The same CDR3 can be traced to other DNA sequences in this sample. V usage is TRBV7-3 and J usage is TRBJ1-1, with D hard to call. The CDR3 spans 13 residues. Germline V lookup: CDR1 SGHTA, CDR2 FQGTGA. Trimming stripped 3 bases from V and 1 base from J, with 6 bases between. CDR3 DNA: TGTGCCAGCAGCTTTGGAGGGAACACTGAAGCTTTCTTT. Its protein product is CASSFGGNTEAFF.

Here the CDR3 DNA reads TGTGCCAGCAGCTTAGGCGAATCCGGGGGCACAGATACGCAGTATTTT. Translation gives CASSLGESGGTDTQYF. This chain joins TRBV11-3 and TRBJ2-3, with a tentative D call TRBD2 (5 bases). The CDR3 totals 16 residues. V was clipped by 1 base and J by 1 base, with 12 bases between them. The germline gives CDR1 SGHNT, CDR2 YENEEA.

V and J are TRBV7-2 and TRBJ1-1, with D unresolved. The V and J ends lost 5 bases and 0 bases respectively, with 16 bases between them. Germline V gives CDR1 SGHTA, CDR2 FQGNSA. The CDR3 spans 16 residues. The CDR3 region is CASSPPLWQMNTEAFF. The DNA of the CDR3 is TGTGCCAGCAGCCCCCCCCTCTGGCAGATGAACACTGAAGCTTTCTTT.

This chain joins TRBV10-3 and TRBJ2-7, with D perhaps TRBD2 (5 bases). The CDR3 spans 14 residues. Trimming removed 0 bases at V and 3 bases at J, with 9 bases between. Germline assignment: CDR1 ENHRY and CDR2 SYGVKD. CDR3: CAISESEAGYEQYF. The CDR3 DNA sequence: TGTGCCATCAGTGAGTCGGAGGCTGGCTACGAGCAGTACTTC.

V usage is TRBV7-3 and J usage is TRBJ2-6; 10 bases are a match to TRBD1. The length of the CDR3 is 20 residues. Germline V lookup: CDR1 SGHTA, CDR2 FQGTGA. The V segment lost 1 base and the J segment 1 base; nucleotides outside the gene matches: 10. The DNA for the CDR3 is TGTGCCAGCAGCTTAATATTATCTGGGACAGGGGTGTCTGGGGCCAACGTCCTGACTTTC. Protein product: CASSLILSGTGVSGANVLTF. The variable domain in full, completed from reference TRBV7-3 and TRBJ2-6, reads GAGVSQTPSNKVTEKGKYVELRCDPISGHTALYWYRQSLGQGPEFLIYFQGTGAADDSGLPNDRFFAVRPEGSVSTLKIQRTERGDSAVYLCASSLILSGTGVSGANVLTFGAGSRLTVL.

This clone was observed a few times. This chain joins TRBV7-6 and TRBJ2-7; 9 bases are a match to TRBD2. V gave up 1 base and J gave up 3 bases; unmatched junction bases: 4. This CDR3 has 15 residues. In germline, CDR1 is SGHVS, CDR2 FNYEAQ. The CDR3 sequence: CASSLETSGNYEQYF. The CDR3 coding sequence is TGTGCCAGCAGCTTAGAGACTAGCGGAAACTACGAGCAGTACTTC.

The J gene is TRBJ2-5, the V gene TRBV7-6, with 10 bases aligning to TRBD1. V trimming: 4 bases; J trimming: 4 bases; junction bases outside the gene matches: 6. The CDR3 spans 15 residues. Germline CDR1 reads SGHVS; CDR2 reads FNYEAQ. The CDR3 coding sequence is TGTGCCAGCAGCTCCACCGGGACAGGGGCAGAGACCCAGTACTTC. This gives the protein CASSSTGTGAETQYF.

This clone was seen a single time. This chain connects TRBV5-6 to TRBJ1-3, with 9 nucleotides matching TRBD1. Germline-derived CDR1 and CDR2 are SGHDT and YYEEEE. V dropped 4 bases and J dropped 1; count of bases not matched to a gene: 6. CDR3 length: 16 residues. The CDR3 nucleotides read TGTGCCAGCAGCGGCCGGACAGGGGCGTCTGGAAACACCATATATTTT. Its protein product is CASSGRTGASGNTIYF.